Listed here is a single T cell receptor (beta chain). This clonotype showed up many times. Its antigen remains unidentified. No base quality values were provided; no much bigger clone lies one nucleotide off. The data derive from a study of neurological immune-mediated disorders (dated 2019 in TCRdb). As for the study more broadly: Among the approximately 35 multiple sclerosis patients, relapsing-remitting MS accounted for around 31 and secondary progressive MS accounted for 3. Peripheral blood TCR-beta repertoires from patients with HTLV-I-associated myelopathy (HAM/TSP), patients with multiple sclerosis, and healthy controls were compared in the study using UMI-based sequencing. The approximately 110 TCR-beta libraries included longitudinal samples, technical triplicates and paired sorted CD4+ and CD8+ T-cell subsets alongside PBMC samples. The cohort comprised around 70 subjects: roughly 14 HAM/TSP patients, around 35 multiple sclerosis patients and about 20 healthy controls.

What the study reported, not specific to this receptor: TCR clonal expansion was highest in HAM/TSP patients and lowest in MS patients, with MS patients falling below even healthy controls. In a phylogenetic analysis, the repertoires of 18 out of 34 MS patients fell into a single cluster of related CDR3 sequences, pointing to a possible signature at the repertoire level. Across subjects, expanded clones never shared an identical CDR3 amino acid sequence, which suggests that the TCR-beta repertoires in every group were private. No association of the MS cluster with clinical or MRI features was observed, and the need for larger cohorts was stated by the authors.

Counted from cysteine to phenylalanine, this CDR3 has 15 amino acids. Just CDR3 DNA is preserved here, 45 bases in frame from base 1. CDR1 and CDR2 are read off the germline V gene as SNHLY and FYNNEI. Trimmed from V: 6 bases; trimmed from J: 5 bases; junction bases lacking a gene match: 10. cDNA was synthesized by template-switch 5'RACE using a primer carrying a 10-nucleotide random unique molecular identifier by which each TCR transcript was tagged. Every sequencing run covered 15-18 subjects and yielded more than 160 million TCR-beta sequences. The RNeasy kit was used to extract total RNA. The KAPA Real-time Library Amplification kit was used to amplify TCR-beta VDJ regions with primers targeting the TCR constant region and the 5'RACE anchor. A first PCR added sample indexes and Illumina adaptors, and a second PCR then raised library yield. The roughly 650 bp TCR product was size-selected on a 2% E-gel SizeSelection system after Ampure bead purification. Before pooling, library quality was checked on a Bioanalyzer, concentration was measured with Qubit, and libraries were quantified with the Kapa Library Quantification kit. An Illumina HiSeq 2500 was used to sequence the libraries paired-end at 2 x 150 bp. To increase sequence diversity, 25-30% phiX was spiked into each library pool. Regarding the original processing steps: Quality-filtered reads were processed with the UMI-based MiGEC pipeline, and over 75% of raw TCR sequences were removed by the MiGEC pipeline during error correction. VDJ genes were aligned to IMGT germline references, and each clonotype was defined by a unique CDR3 amino acid sequence together with V-J genes. Clonal expansion, Shannon diversity and CDR3 relatedness were evaluated with VDJtools (CalcPairwiseDistances, ClusterSamples), while phylogenetic trees were built in CLCbio workbench. Using coefficient-of-variation modelling across technical triplicates, the study counted a clone as expanded if it had at least 8 unique UMIs. Using fastp at Q25 and MiXCR, TCRdb reprocessed the public reads and kept productive beta chains. Merged by CDR3 protein, the rows form single entries marked with the most common genes and DNA. The V and J calls were not made by the authors but by TCRdb's processing. Within this sample are 45,000 to 60,000 distinct CDR3 sequences, with around 3.9% of them counted one time only. Clones ranked in the top ten supply 1.6% of the sample.

Unsorted PBMC libraries were generated from 2 million PBMCs stored in RNAlater at -80 °C until RNA extraction. Multiple sclerosis patients were enrolled in a US clinical protocol under which disease progression was evaluated by magnetic resonance imaging. PBMCs were separated from peripheral blood using Ficoll-Hypaque density gradient centrifugation and then cryopreserved in liquid nitrogen. This sequence uses TRBV2 and TRBJ1-1; the junction holds 9 bases that match TRBD1. This TCR was recovered from a man in his thirties or forties with multiple sclerosis. Sequencing was carried out using PBMCs. The CDR3 region: CASRARTGEGTEAFF. Here is the DNA: TGTGCCAGCAGGGCCCGGACAGGGGAGGGGACTGAAGCTTTCTTT.